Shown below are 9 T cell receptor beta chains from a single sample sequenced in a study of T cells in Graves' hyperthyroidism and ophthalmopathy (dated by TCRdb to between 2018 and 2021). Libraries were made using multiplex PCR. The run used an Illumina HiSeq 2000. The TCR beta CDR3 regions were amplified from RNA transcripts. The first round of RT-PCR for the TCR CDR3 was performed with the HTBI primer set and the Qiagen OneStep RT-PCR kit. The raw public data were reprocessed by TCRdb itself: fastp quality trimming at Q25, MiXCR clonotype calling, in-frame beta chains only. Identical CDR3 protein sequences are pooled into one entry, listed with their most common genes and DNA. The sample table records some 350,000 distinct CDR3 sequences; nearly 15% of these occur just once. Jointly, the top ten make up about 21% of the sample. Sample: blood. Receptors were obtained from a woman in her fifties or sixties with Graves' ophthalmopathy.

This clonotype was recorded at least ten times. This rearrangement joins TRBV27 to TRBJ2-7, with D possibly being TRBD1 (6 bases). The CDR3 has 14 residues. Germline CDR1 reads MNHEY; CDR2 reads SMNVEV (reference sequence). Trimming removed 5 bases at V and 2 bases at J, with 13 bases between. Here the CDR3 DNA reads TGTGCCAGCAGTGCGTTGGACAGCCCCTACGAGCAGTACTTC. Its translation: CASSALDSPYEQYF.

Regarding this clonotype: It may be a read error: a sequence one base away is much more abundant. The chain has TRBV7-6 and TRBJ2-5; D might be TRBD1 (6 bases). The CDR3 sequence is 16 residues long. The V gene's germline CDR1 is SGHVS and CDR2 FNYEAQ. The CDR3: CASSLRQGLAQEAQYF. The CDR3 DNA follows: TGTGCCAGCAGCTTAAGGCAGGGGTTGGCCCAAGAGGCCCAGTACTTC.

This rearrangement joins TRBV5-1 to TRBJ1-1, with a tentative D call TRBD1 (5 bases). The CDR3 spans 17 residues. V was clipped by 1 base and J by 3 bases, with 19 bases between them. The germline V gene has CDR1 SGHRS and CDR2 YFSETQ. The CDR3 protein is CASSLTGLFRGDTEAFF. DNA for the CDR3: TGCGCCAGCAGCTTGACGGGGTTATTTCGGGGGGACACTGAAGCTTTCTTT.

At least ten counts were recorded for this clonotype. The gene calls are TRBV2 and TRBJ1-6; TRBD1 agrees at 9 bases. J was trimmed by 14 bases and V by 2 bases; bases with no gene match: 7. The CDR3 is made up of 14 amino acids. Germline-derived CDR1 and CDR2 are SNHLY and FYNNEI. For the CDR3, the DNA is TGTGCCAGCAGTGAATGGGGACAGGGTAGGACCCTCCACTTT. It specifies CASSEWGQGRTLHF.

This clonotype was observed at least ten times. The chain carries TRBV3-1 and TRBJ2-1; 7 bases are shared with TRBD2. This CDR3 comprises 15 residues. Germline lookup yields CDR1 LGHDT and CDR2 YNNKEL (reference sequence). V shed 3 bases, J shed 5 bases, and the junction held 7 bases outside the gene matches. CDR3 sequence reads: CASSHTGLGNNEQFF. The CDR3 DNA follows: TGTGCCAGCAGCCACACCGGACTAGGGAACAATGAGCAGTTCTTC.

Written as DNA, the CDR3 is TGTGCCAGCAGCTCCCCGGACCCTGAAGCTTTCTTT. Amino acids: CASSSPDPEAFF. The chain is built from TRBV7-9 and TRBJ1-1; D gene ambiguous. Trimming left V 4 bases short and J 6 bases short, with 9 bases between. The germline V gene has CDR1 SEHNR and CDR2 FQNEAQ (reference sequence). This CDR3 is built from 12 residues.

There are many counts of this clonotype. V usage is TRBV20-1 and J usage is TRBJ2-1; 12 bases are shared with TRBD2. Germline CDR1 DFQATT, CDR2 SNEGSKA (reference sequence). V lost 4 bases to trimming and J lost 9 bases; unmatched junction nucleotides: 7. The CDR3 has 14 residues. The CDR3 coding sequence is TGCAGTGCTAAACTAGCGGGAGGACTCAGTGAGCAGTTCTTC. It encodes CSAKLAGGLSEQFF.

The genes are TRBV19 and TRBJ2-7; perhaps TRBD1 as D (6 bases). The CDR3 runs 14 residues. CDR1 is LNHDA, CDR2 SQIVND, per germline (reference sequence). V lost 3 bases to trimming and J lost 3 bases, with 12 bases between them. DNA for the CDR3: TGTGCCAGTAGTATTGCCGGACAGATCTACGAGCAGTACTTC. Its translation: CASSIAGQIYEQYF.

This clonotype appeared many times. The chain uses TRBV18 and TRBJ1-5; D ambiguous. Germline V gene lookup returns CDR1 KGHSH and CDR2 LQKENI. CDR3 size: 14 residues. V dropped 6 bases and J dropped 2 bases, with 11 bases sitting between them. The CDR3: CASSTSRGNQPQHF. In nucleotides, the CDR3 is TGTGCCAGCTCTACCAGCCGGGGCAATCAGCCCCAGCATTTT.